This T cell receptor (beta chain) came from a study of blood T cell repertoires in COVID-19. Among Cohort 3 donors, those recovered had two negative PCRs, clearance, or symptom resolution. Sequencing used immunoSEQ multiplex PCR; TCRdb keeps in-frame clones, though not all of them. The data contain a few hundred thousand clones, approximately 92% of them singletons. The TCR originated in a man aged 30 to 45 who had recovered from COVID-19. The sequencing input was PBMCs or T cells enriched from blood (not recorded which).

The chain's CDR3 is CATSREAGQRNSPLHF. The CDR3 bases are TGTGCCACCAGCAGAGAAGCGGGACAACGGAATTCACCCCTCCACTTT. This rearrangement joins TRBV15 to TRBJ1-6; perhaps TRBD1 as D (6 bases). The CDR3 runs 16 residues. Germline values: CDR1 LNHNV, CDR2 YYDKDF (reference sequence). Between the trimmed V and J ends, which lost 0 bases and 7 bases, there was a span of 13 bases.